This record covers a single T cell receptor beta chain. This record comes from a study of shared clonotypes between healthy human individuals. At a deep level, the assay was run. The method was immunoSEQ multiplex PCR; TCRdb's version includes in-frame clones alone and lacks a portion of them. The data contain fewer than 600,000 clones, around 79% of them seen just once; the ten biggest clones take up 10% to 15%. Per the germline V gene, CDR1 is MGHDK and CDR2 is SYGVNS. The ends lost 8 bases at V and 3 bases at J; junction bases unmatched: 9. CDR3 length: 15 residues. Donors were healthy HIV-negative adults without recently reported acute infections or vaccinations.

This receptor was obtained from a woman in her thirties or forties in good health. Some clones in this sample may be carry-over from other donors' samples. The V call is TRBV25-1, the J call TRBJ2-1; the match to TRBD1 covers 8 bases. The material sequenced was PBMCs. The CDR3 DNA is TGTGCCAGCGAACCTCCGGGACAGGACTACAATGAGCAGTTCTTC. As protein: CASEPPGQDYNEQFF.